The rows below give T cell receptor beta chains drawn from one sample of a study of radiation and T cells in renal cell carcinoma. The method was immunoSEQ multiplex PCR; TCRdb's version includes in-frame clones alone and lacks a portion of them. Of roughly 75,000 clones in the sample, roughly 87% were seen once. Sequences were derived from blood, sampled from a patient whose treatment included radiotherapy and nephrectomy. These receptors were obtained from a man in his fifties or sixties with renal cell carcinoma. Each CDR3 is given with its conserved first and last residue. A D gene is named only where the DNA matches it firmly. A row's size may be missing; if present it is once, few, many or a size class.

CDR3 protein | CDR3 DNA | V gene | clone size | D gene | J gene | CDR3 length
CASSIDLGPSYEQYF | TGTGCCAGTAGTATAGATCTTGGGCCGTCCTACGAGCAGTACTTC | TRBV19 | NA | NA | TRBJ2-7 | 15
CASSRAGGNFADIQYF | TGCGCCAGCAGCCGCGCAGGGGGTAATTTCGCGGACATTCAGTACTTC | TRBV5-1 | NA | TRBD1 | TRBJ2-4 | 16
CASRSGGGNEKLFF | TGTGCCAGCAGATCAGGGGGAGGAAATGAAAAACTGTTTTTT | TRBV28 | once | TRBD1 | TRBJ1-4 | 14
CASSLAASGAYEQYF | TGTGCCAGCAGCTTAGCGGCTAGCGGGGCGTACGAGCAGTACTTC | TRBV7-9 | NA | TRBD2 | TRBJ2-7 | 15
CASSIEGPGGQGRIETQYF | TGTGCCAGTAGTATAGAGGGGCCCGGGGGACAGGGGAGGATCGAGACCCAGTACTTC | TRBV19 | NA | TRBD1 | TRBJ2-5 | 19
CASSVVASGSSYNEQFF | TGTGCCAGCAGCGTAGTGGCTAGCGGGAGCTCCTACAATGAGCAGTTCTTC | TRBV9 | once | TRBD2 | TRBJ2-1 | 17
CASTLLRGSGETQYF | TGTGCCAGCACCCTCCTCCGGGGTAGCGGTGAGACCCAGTACTTC | TRBV2 | NA | NA | TRBJ2-5 | 15
CASSLEAGASRYEQYF | TGTGCCAGCAGCTTAGAGGCGGGAGCCTCTAGGTACGAGCAGTACTTC | TRBV13 | NA | TRBD2 | TRBJ2-7 | 16
CASSALAVPTDTQYF | TGTGCCAGCAGTGCGCTAGCGGTACCCACAGATACGCAGTATTTT | TRBV6-1 | NA | TRBD2 | TRBJ2-3 | 15
CASSGLLTGELFF | TGTGCCAGCAGTGGACTCCTCACCGGGGAGCTGTTTTTT | TRBV2 | NA | NA | TRBJ2-2 | 13
CASSMETAGTGTNEKLFF | TGTGCCAGTAGTATGGAAACTGCCGGGACAGGGACTAATGAAAAACTGTTTTTT | TRBV19 | once | TRBD1 | TRBJ1-4 | 18
CASSLAGGPVEQFF | TGTGCCAGCAGCTTAGCGGGAGGGCCGGTTGAGCAGTTCTTC | TRBV7-9 | NA | TRBD2 | TRBJ2-1 | 14
CASSLREQGPYEQYF | TGTGCCAGCAGCTTGAGGGAACAGGGTCCGTACGAGCAGTACTTC | TRBV7-2 | NA | NA | TRBJ2-7 | 15
CASGSQLAGVEEQYF | TGTGCCAGCGGGTCCCAACTAGCGGGAGTGGAAGAGCAGTACTTC | TRBV6-5 | NA | TRBD2 | TRBJ2-7 | 15
CASSEQGKGNTIYF | TGTGCCAGCAGTGAACAGGGAAAAGGAAACACCATATATTTT | TRBV2 | NA | NA | TRBJ1-3 | 14
CASGRSSAADTQYF | TGTGCCAGCGGACGATCGTCTGCGGCAGATACGCAGTATTTT | TRBV9 | NA | NA | TRBJ2-3 | 14
CASGQLAGGPNF | TGTGCCAGCGGACAACTAGCGGGAGGGCCAAACTTC | TRBV28 | NA | TRBD2 | TRBJ2-7 | 12